This T cell receptor beta chain was obtained from a study of blood T cell repertoires in COVID-19. How the authors handled the data: Using reference gene primer amplification, nucleated cell counts were estimated. Data came from immunoSEQ multiplex PCR; TCRdb stores just in-frame clones and leaves some out. Clonal size and the V and J genes are those of that table, whereas D and trimming came from the DNA. The table lists 150,000 to 200,000 clones, roughly 84% of them singletons, with under 3% in the top ten. Germline V gives CDR1 LGHNT, CDR2 FRNRAP. Unmatched junction bases numbered 6, after V lost 0 bases and J lost 5 bases. This CDR3 is 16 amino acids long.

The J gene is TRBJ2-7, the V gene TRBV12-5, with 11 bases identical to TRBD2. This sequence was found in a human donor with acute or convalescent COVID-19. The donor label of this sample is uncertain. The sample was peripheral blood. The CDR3 region has the DNA TGTGCTAGTGGTTTGGTACTTAGCGGGGGGGCTCACGAGCAGTACTTC. It is translated as CASGLVLSGGAHEQYF.